Sequencing of this T cell receptor (beta chain) was carried out in a study of regulatory T cells in long-lasting Graves disease. In the case of this clonotype: Its matching antigen is unknown.

Time point specified: persistent/refractory GD, antithyroid drugs over 5 years with positive TRAb. RNA extracted from PBMCs served as the sequencing template. The ends were cut back, 0 bases at V and 6 bases at J, with 9 bases in the middle. The CDR3 is 15 residues long. Germline loops: CDR1 KGHSH, CDR2 LQKENI. The study, taken as a whole, reports: Preferential use of TRBV28, TRBJ1-2 and TRBJ2-5 was seen in persistent disease. Exclusively peripheral blood, rather than thyroid tissue, was studied.

Building of the TCR beta libraries involved iRepertoire HTBI primers and Arm-PCR of CDR3 regions. In TCRdb, the multiplex PCR reads were re-called with MiXCR into one record per CDR3 protein. The sample includes about half a million distinct CDR3 sequences, roughly 22% of them seen just once. The gene calls are TRBV18 and TRBJ1-6, with D possibly matching TRBD1 (5 bases). The receptor's source is a female donor with Graves disease. The material sequenced was peripheral blood mononuclear cells (PBMCs), taken when the disease was refractory, from a patient treated with antithyroid drugs. The CDR3 loop is CASSPPAGLNSPLHF. CDR3 bases: TGTGCCAGCTCACCACCGGCAGGGCTTAATTCACCCCTCCACTTT.